The 3 T cell receptor beta chains given below trace back to one sample, sequenced in a study of blood T cell repertoires in COVID-19 (dated by TCRdb to the early 2020s). The method was the immunoSEQ multiplex PCR assay. In its TCRdb copy, this immuneACCESS table keeps in-frame sequences only and misses some clones. Where compared with another copy, unresolved V genes explain less than half of these, and the others have no known cause. This sample has tens of thousands of clones in its table, and under 85% of those were observed once. The ten largest make up under 25% of the sample. The sample comprised peripheral blood. These TCRs come from a man aged 65 to 79 with acute or convalescent COVID-19.

The rearrangement joins TRBV28 to TRBJ1-1, with 9 bases that match TRBD1. This CDR3 is built from 15 residues. Germline CDR1 MDHEN, CDR2 SYDVKM. V shed 6 bases and J 7 bases; nucleotides not matched to a gene: 12. CDR3 loop: CASSPITGQGIEAFF. Here the CDR3 DNA reads TGTGCCAGCAGCCCCATCACGGGACAGGGAATTGAAGCTTTCTTT.

This clone came up once. This chain joins TRBV7-8 and TRBJ2-2; D perhaps matches TRBD1 (6 bases). Trimming removed 6 bases at V and 0 bases at J, with 14 bases between. Germline CDR1 SGHVS, CDR2 FQNEAQ. This CDR3 region has 16 residues. The CDR3 region is CASRSRDTANTGELFF. The CDR3 DNA reads as TGTGCCAGCAGGAGCCGGGACACTGCGAACACCGGGGAGCTGTTTTTT. Looking up the rest from reference TRBV7-8 and TRBJ2-2 gives the full variable domain: GAGVSQSPRYKVAKRGQDVALRCDPISGHVSLFWYQQALGQGPEFLTYFQNEAQLDKSGLPSDRFFAERPEGSVSTLKIQRTQQEDSAVYLCASRSRDTANTGELFFGEGSRLTVL.

The chain's CDR3 is CASSTRDSWNTEAFF. For the CDR3, the DNA is TGTGCCAGCAGCACCCGGGACAGCTGGAACACTGAAGCTTTCTTT. The gene calls are TRBV11-1 and TRBJ1-1; 7 bases are shared with TRBD1. CDR3 length: 15 amino acids. The germline V gene encodes CDR1 SGHAT and CDR2 FQDESV (reference sequence). V was clipped by 5 bases and J by 1 base; unmatched bases: 7.